This T cell receptor (beta chain) was captured by sequencing in a study of T cell therapy after organ transplantation. V lost 9 bases to trimming and J lost 3 bases; unmatched junction nucleotides: 12. The CDR3 covers 15 residues. The germline V gene encodes CDR1 SNHLY and CDR2 FYNNEI. Concerning this clone: Its antigen is as yet unknown.

Data came from immunoSEQ multiplex PCR; TCRdb stores just in-frame clones and leaves some out. The table shows approximately 20,000 clones, with around 81% occurring only once. Time point described: 4-8 weeks after completion of therapy. The chain has TRBV2 and TRBJ2-7, with 9 positions matching TRBD1. The sequence was collected from a human patient who had received a solid organ transplant and had CMV disease. A subset of T cells may come from the graft donor. The sequenced sample was CD8+ T cells from blood, obtained after autologous CMV-specific T cell therapy. The DNA for the CDR3 is TGTGCCAGTTCGTTACGGGGACAGGGCCTCTACGAGCAGTACTTC. It specifies CASSLRGQGLYEQYF.